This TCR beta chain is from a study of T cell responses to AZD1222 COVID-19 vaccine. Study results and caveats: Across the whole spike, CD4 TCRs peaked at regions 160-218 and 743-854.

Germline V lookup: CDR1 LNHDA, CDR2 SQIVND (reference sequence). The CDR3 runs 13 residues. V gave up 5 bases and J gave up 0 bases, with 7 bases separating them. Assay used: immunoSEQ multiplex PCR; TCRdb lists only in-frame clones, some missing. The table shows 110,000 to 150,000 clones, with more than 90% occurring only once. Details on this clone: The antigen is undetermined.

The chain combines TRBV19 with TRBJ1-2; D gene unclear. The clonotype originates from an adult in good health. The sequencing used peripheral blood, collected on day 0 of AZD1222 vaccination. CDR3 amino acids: CASSLQTNYGYTF. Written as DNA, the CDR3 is TGTGCCAGTAGTCTCCAGACTAACTATGGCTACACCTTC.